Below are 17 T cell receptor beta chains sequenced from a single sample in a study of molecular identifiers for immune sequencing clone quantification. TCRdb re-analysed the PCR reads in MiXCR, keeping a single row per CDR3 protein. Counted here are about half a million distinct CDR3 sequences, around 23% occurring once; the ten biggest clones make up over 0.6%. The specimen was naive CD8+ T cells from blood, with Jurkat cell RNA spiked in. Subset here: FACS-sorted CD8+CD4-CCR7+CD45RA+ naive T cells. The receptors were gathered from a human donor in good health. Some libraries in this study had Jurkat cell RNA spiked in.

CDR3 bases: TGTGCCAGCAGCAAACCCTTAGAAAAGACGGAGTCAAGCAATCAGCCCCAGCATTTT. This codes for CASSKPLEKTESSNQPQHF. This chain uses TRBV21-1 with TRBJ1-5. TRBV21-1 is a recognized pseudogene. The CDR3 runs 19 residues.

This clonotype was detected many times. This chain's CDR3 is CASSEGQALNTEAFF. CDR3 coding DNA: TGCGCCAGCAGTGAGGGACAGGCATTGAACACTGAAGCTTTCTTT. V and J are TRBV10-2 and TRBJ1-1; 7 bases match TRBD1. The CDR3 is 15 residues long. V lost 2 bases to trimming and J lost 0 bases; unmatched junction nucleotides: 3. CDR1 and CDR2 from the germline V gene are WSHSY and SAAADI.

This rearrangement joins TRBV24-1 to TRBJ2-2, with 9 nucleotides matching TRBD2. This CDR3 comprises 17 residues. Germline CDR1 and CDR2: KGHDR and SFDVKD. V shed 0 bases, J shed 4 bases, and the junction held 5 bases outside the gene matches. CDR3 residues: CATSDLPAGGPTGELFF. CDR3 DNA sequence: TGTGCCACCAGTGATTTGCCCGCGGGAGGGCCCACCGGGGAGCTGTTTTTT.

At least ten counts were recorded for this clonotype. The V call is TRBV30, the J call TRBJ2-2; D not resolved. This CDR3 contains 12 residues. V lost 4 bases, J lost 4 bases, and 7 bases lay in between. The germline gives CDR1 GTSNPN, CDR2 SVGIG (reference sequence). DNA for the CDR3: TGTGCCTGGATAGATACCACCGGGGAGCTGTTTTTT. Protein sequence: CAWIDTTGELFF.

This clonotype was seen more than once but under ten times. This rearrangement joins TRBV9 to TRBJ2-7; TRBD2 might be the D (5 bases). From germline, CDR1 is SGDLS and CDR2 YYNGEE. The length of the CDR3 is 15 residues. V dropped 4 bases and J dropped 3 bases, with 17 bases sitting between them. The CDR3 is CASSPTLGRGYEQYF. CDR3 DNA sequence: TGTGCCAGCAGCCCCACCCTCGGACGGGGCTACGAGCAGTACTTC.

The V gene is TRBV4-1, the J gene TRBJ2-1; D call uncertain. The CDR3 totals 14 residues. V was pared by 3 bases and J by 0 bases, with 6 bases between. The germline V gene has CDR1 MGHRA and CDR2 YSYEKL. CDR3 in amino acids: CASSQTYSYNEQFF. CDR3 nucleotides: TGCGCCAGCAGCCAGACCTACTCCTACAATGAGCAGTTCTTC.

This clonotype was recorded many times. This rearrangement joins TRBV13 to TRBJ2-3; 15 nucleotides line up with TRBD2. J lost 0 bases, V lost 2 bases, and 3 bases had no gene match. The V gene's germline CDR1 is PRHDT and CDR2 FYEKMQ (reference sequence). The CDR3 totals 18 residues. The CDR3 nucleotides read TGTGCCAGCAGCTTACTGGGACTAGCGGGGGGAAGCACAGATACGCAGTATTTT. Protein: CASSLLGLAGGSTDTQYF. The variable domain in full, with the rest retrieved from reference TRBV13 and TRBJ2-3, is AAGVIQSPRHLIKEKRETATLKCYPIPRHDTVYWYQQGPGQDPQFLISFYEKMQSDKGSIPDRFSAQQFSDYHSELNMSSLELGDSALYFCASSLLGLAGGSTDTQYFGPGTRLTVL.

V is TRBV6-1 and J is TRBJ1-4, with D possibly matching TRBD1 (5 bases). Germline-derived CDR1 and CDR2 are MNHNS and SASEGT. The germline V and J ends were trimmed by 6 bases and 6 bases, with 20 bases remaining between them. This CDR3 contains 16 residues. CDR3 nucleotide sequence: TGTGCCAGCAGCTCCTGGGACCGGGCCGAGGATGAAAAACTGTTTTTT. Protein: CASSSWDRAEDEKLFF.

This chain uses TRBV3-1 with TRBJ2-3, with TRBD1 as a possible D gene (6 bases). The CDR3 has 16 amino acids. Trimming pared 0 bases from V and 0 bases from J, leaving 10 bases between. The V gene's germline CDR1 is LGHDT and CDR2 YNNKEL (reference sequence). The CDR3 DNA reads TGTGCCAGCAGCCAAGAAACCGGGACAAGCACAGATACGCAGTATTTT. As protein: CASSQETGTSTDTQYF.

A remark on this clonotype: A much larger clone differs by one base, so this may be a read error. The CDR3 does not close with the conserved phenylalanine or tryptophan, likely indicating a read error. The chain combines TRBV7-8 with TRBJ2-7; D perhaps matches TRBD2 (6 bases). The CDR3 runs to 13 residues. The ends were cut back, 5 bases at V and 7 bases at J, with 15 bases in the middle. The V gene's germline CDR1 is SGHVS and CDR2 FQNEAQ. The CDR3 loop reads CASSPPGLLEQYS. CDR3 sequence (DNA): TGTGCCAGCAGCCCCCCGGGACTTCTTGAGCAGTACTCC.

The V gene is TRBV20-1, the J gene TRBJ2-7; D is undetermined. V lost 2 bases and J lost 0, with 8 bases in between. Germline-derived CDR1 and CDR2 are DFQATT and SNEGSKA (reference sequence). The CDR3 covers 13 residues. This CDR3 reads CSARLRDSYEQYF. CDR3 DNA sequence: TGCAGTGCTAGACTTAGGGACTCCTACGAGCAGTACTTC.

The chain's CDR3 is CASSDSLRLNEQFF. The CDR3, as DNA: TGTGCCAGCAGTGACTCCTTACGGTTGAATGAGCAGTTCTTC. V usage is TRBV2 and J usage is TRBJ2-1, with D uncertain. Trimming took 3 bases from V and 7 from J, leaving 13 bases between them. Germline V gene sequence: CDR1 SNHLY, CDR2 FYNNEI. This CDR3 region has 14 residues.

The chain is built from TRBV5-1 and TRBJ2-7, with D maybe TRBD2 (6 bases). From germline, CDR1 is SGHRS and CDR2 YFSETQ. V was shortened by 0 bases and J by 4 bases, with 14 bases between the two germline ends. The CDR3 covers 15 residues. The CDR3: CASSLASGVVYEQYF. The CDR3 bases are TGCGCCAGCAGCTTGGCGTCGGGGGTGGTGTACGAGCAGTACTTC.

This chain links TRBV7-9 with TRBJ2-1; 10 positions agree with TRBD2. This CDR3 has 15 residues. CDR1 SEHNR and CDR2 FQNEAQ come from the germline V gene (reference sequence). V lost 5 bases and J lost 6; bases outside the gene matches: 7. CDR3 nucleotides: TGTGCCAGCAGCCCTACTAGCGGGAAGGGCAATGAGCAGTTCTTC. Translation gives CASSPTSGKGNEQFF.

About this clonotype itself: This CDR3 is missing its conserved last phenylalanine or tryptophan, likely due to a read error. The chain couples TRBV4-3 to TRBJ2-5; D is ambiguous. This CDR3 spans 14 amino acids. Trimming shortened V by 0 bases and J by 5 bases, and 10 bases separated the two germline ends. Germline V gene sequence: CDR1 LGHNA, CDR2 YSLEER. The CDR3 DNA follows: TGCGCCAGCAGCCAAGATGGAACCGGGGAGACCCAGTACATC. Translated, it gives CASSQDGTGETQYI.

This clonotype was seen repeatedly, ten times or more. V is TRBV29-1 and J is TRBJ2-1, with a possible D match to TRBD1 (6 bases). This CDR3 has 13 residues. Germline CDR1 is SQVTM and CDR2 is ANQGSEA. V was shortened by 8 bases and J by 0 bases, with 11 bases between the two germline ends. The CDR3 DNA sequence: TGCAGCTCTACAGGGATCTCCTACAATGAGCAGTTCTTC. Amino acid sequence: CSSTGISYNEQFF.

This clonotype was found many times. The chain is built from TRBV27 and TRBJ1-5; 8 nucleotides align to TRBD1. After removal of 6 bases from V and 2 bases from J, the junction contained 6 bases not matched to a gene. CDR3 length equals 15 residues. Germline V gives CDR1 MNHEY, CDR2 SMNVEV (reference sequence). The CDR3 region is CASREGTGGNQPQHF. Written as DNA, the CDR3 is TGTGCCAGCAGGGAAGGGACAGGTGGCAATCAGCCCCAGCATTTT.